This T cell receptor (beta chain) was observed in a study of blood T cell repertoires in COVID-19. Study context: PBMCs, B-cell-depleted T cells, or T cells provided the cDNA or gDNA that made up the material.

The CDR3 loop spans 15 amino acids. CDR1 and CDR2 from the germline V gene are ENHRY and SYGVKD. J gave up 8 bases and V 7 bases, and 9 bases lay outside the gene matches. The table came from immunoSEQ multiplex PCR; TCRdb's copy has only in-frame clones and leaves some out. There are 45,000 to 70,000 clones in the sample; about nine tenths occur only once, and roughly a fifth lies in the top ten. The TCR sequence derives from a woman over 75 with COVID-19, enrolled during active disease. The chain links TRBV10-3 to TRBJ2-1, with 12 bases lining up with TRBD1. Sequenced input: peripheral blood. CDR3 sequence: CAITPGQGAFDEQFF. In nucleotides, the CDR3 is TGTGCCATCACTCCGGGACAGGGGGCTTTTGATGAGCAGTTCTTC.